This T cell receptor beta chain was retrieved from a study of T cell clonality in common variable immunodeficiency. Overall study findings and caveats: The cause of increased CVID clonality remains unclear without subpopulation sequencing. In common variable immunodeficiency, TCR beta chains reportedly carried fewer deletions and N-nucleotide insertions.

The table lists this clone with many counts. Its antigen is undetermined. Read coverage stops 3 residues before the CDR3 terminus; the germline J gene supplies the remainder. No CVID subject was ill or on immunomodulatory drugs when sampled. The CDR3 runs to 13 residues. V shed 5 bases and J shed 5 bases, with 15 bases lying between them. Germline lookup yields CDR1 GTSNPN and CDR2 SVGIG (reference sequence). Measured with immunoSEQ multiplex PCR; TCRdb has only the in-frame clones, and not every one. The sample includes more than 35,000 clones, none of them occurring once. The TCR sequence derives from a human donor with common variable immunodeficiency. The chain uses TRBV30 and TRBJ2-5, with D perhaps TRBD2 (7 bases). Sequenced: peripheral blood mononuclear cells. CDR3 in amino acids: CAWAGAGRETQYF. The sequenced CDR3 bases are TGTGCCTGGGCGGGGGCAGGGAGGGAGACC.